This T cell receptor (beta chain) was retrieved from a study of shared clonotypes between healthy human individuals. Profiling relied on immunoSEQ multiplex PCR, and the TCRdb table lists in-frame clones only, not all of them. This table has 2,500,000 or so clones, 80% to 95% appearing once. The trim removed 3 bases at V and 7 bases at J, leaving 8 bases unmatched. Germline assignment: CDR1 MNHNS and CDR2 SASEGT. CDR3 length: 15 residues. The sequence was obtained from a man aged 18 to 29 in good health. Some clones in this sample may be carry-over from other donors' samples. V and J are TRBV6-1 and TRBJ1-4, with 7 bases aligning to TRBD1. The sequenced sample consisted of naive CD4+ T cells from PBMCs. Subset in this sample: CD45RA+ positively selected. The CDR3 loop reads CASSDLQGRGEKLFF. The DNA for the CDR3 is TGTGCCAGCAGTGACTTACAGGGGCGGGGTGAAAAACTGTTTTTT.